This is a list of T cell receptor beta chains from one sample in a study of beta chain features in type 1 diabetes. Using immunoSEQ multiplex PCR, the repertoire was profiled, and TCRdb retains in-frame clones only, with some absent. This table holds 200,000 to 300,000 clones, roughly 20% found once. Sequencing was performed on naive CD4+ T cells from blood. These receptors were taken from a woman between 35 and 50 years old with type 1 diabetes. CDR3s include the opening cysteine and the closing phenylalanine or tryptophan.

TRBJ1-1	TRBV25-1	11	CASSVGRGAFF
TRBJ2-7	TRBV30	15	CAWSQPGQGTYEQYF
TRBJ2-7	TRBV7-2	13	CASSLIHPYEQYF
TRBJ2-3	TRBV4-1	15	CASSESSGREDTQYF
TRBJ1-2	TRBV7-9	15	CASRSGTGASGGYTF
TRBJ2-7	TRBV28	13	CASSLLSTYEQYF
TRBJ2-2	TRBV5-1	15	CASSLEQGRTGELFF
TRBJ2-7	TRBV28	13	CASRGNGAYEQYF
TRBJ2-7	TRBV7-2	16	CASSSTPIDSYYEQYF
TRBJ2-3	TRBV18	17	CASSPGTSGRGTDTQYF
TRBJ2-1	TRBV19	14	CASSPGGPVNEQFF
TRBJ2-3	TRBV2	11	CASHRVSTQYF
TRBJ1-3	TRBV29-1	13	CSAWTGPGNTIYF
TRBJ2-7	TRBV7-9	15	CASSLGQWGPYEQYF
TRBJ2-1	TRBV7-2	15	CASSLRLSSYNEQFF
TRBJ1-1	TRBV6-1	15	CASSDWDRGSTEAFF
TRBJ2-3	TRBV29-1	11	CSVGGGGTQYF
TRBJ2-7	TRBV5-6	13	CASTAGRGYEQYF
TRBJ2-4	TRBV11-1	14	CASSLERAENIQYF
TRBJ2-7	TRBV4-3	14	CASSFLAGPYEQYF
TRBJ1-5	TRBV4-2	15	CASSPRDRVSQPQHF
TRBJ2-2	TRBV6-5	15	CASSSHGGATGELFF